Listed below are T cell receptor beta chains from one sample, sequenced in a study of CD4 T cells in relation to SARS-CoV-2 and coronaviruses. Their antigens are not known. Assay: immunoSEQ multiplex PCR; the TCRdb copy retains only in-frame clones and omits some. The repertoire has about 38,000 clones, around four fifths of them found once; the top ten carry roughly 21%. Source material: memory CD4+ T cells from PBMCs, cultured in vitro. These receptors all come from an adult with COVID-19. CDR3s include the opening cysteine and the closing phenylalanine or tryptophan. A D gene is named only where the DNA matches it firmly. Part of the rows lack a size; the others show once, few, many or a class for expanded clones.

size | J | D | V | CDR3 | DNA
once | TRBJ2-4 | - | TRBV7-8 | CASSLGRAKNIQYF | TGTGCCAGCAGCCTCGGGAGAGCCAAAAACATTCAGTACTTC
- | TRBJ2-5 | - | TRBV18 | CASSPIARGETQYF | TGTGCCAGCTCACCCATCGCTAGGGGTGAGACCCAGTACTTC
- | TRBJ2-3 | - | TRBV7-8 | CASSFGNRLLFGTQYF | TGTGCCAGCAGCTTCGGGAACCGTCTTCTCTTCGGTACGCAGTATTTT
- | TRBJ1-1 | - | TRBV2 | CASRVDGNTEAFF | TGTGCCAGCAGAGTGGACGGGAACACTGAAGCTTTCTTT
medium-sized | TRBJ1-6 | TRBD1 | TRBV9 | CASSPRQGGNSPLHF | TGTGCCAGCAGCCCTCGACAGGGGGGTAATTCACCCCTCCACTTT
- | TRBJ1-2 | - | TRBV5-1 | CASSEDGGWGYIF | TGCGCCAGCAGCGAGGATGGGGGCTGGGGCTACATCTTC
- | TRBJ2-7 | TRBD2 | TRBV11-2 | CASSSLRAGVGGEQYF | TGTGCCAGCAGCTCCCTCCGGGCGGGAGTGGGTGGGGAGCAGTACTTC
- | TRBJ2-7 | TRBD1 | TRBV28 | CASSSGQHYEQYF | TGTGCCAGCAGTTCGGGACAGCACTACGAGCAGTACTTC
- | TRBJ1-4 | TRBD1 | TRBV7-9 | CASSLFGDSQVGKLFF | TGTGCCAGCAGCTTATTTGGGGACAGCCAAGTGGGGAAACTGTTTTTT
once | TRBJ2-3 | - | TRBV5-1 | CASSLKQRTSTDTQYF | TGCGCCAGCAGCTTGAAGCAGCGCACTAGCACAGATACGCAGTATTTT
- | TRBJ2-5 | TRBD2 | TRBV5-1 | CASSRTSGGQETQYF | TGCGCCAGCAGCCGGACTAGCGGAGGCCAAGAGACCCAGTACTTC
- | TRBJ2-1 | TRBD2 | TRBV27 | CASSPKPTSGRYNEQFF | TGTGCCAGCAGTCCGAAACCCACTAGCGGGAGATACAATGAGCAGTTCTTC
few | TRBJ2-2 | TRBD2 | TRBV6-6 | CASSYSTGGRTGELFF | TGTGCCAGCAGTTACTCGACGGGAGGGCGGACCGGGGAGCTGTTTTTT
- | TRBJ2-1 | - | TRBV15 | CATSRAPGPTGNEQFF | TGTGCCACCAGCAGAGCACCGGGACCAACGGGGAATGAGCAGTTCTTC
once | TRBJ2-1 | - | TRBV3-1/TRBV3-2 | CASSQGVAKLEQFF | TGTGCCAGCAGCCAAGGGGTGGCAAAACTGGAGCAGTTCTTC
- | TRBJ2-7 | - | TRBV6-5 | CASSYSRSSYEQYF | TGTGCCAGCAGTTACTCGAGGAGCTCCTACGAGCAGTACTTC
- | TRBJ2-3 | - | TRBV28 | CASSSVQGGGTDTQYF | TGTGCCAGCAGTTCAGTTCAGGGGGGGGGCACAGATACGCAGTATTTT